A selection of T cell receptor beta chains follows, all from one sample in a study of T-cell memory formation after mild COVID-19. MiXCR, applied by TCRdb to the 5' RACE reads, yields one record per CDR3 protein. The sample holds about 110,000 distinct CDR3 sequences; around an eighth are singletons and the top ten take under 45%. The sample was PBMCs or a T cell subset sorted from them (not recorded which). These receptors originate from a man between 18 and 35 years old who had mild COVID-19 (a few samples of this study predate the infection). Cell type and time point are not known. The CDR3 runs from the conserved cysteine through the conserved F or W. D genes are given only for firm matches. Expanded clones get a size class; other rows say once, few or many, or leave the size out.

clone_size: many
v_call: TRBV9
cdr3_length: 17
d_call: .
j_call: TRBJ2-6
cdr3_aa: CASSVVAGPSGANVLTF
cdr3_nt: TGTGCCAGCAGCGTAGTTGCGGGGCCGTCTGGGGCCAACGTCCTGACTTTC

clone_size: .
v_call: TRBV4-1
cdr3_length: 13
d_call: .
j_call: TRBJ2-7
cdr3_aa: CASSQDLRDEQYF
cdr3_nt: TGCGCCAGCAGCCAAGATCTGCGGGATGAGCAGTACTTC

clone_size: .
v_call: TRBV12-3/TRBV12-4
cdr3_length: 14
d_call: TRBD1
j_call: TRBJ2-3
cdr3_aa: CASSWGTGQDTQYF
cdr3_nt: TGTGCCAGCAGTTGGGGGACAGGGCAAGATACGCAGTATTTT

clone_size: .
v_call: TRBV27
cdr3_length: 16
d_call: .
j_call: TRBJ2-1
cdr3_aa: CASSPSLTSLYNEQFF
cdr3_nt: TGTGCCAGCAGTCCCTCCCTGACGTCGCTCTACAATGAGCAGTTCTTC

clone_size: .
v_call: TRBV9
cdr3_length: 15
d_call: .
j_call: TRBJ1-1
cdr3_aa: CASSPRDRSTPEAFF
cdr3_nt: TGTGCCAGCAGCCCCCGGGACCGTAGTACCCCGGAAGCTTTCTTT

clone_size: few
v_call: TRBV4-2
cdr3_length: 19
d_call: .
j_call: TRBJ2-2
cdr3_aa: CASSQDYGVDRDYTGELFF
cdr3_nt: TGTGCCAGCAGCCAAGATTACGGCGTCGACAGGGACTACACCGGGGAGCTGTTTTTT

clone_size: many
v_call: TRBV4-1
cdr3_length: 15
d_call: .
j_call: TRBJ2-3
cdr3_aa: CASSRTGDFTDTQYF
cdr3_nt: TGCGCCAGCAGCCGTACAGGGGACTTCACCGATACGCAGTATTTT

clone_size: .
v_call: TRBV9
cdr3_length: 16
d_call: .
j_call: TRBJ2-4
cdr3_aa: CASSVYAYLAKNIQYF
cdr3_nt: TGTGCCAGCAGCGTATACGCTTATCTAGCCAAAAACATTCAGTACTTC

clone_size: .
v_call: TRBV7-9
cdr3_length: 14
d_call: TRBD1
j_call: TRBJ2-7
cdr3_aa: CASSSGTVADEQYF
cdr3_nt: TGTGCCAGCAGCTCGGGGACAGTCGCAGACGAGCAGTACTTC

clone_size: .
v_call: TRBV5-1
cdr3_length: 13
d_call: .
j_call: TRBJ2-2
cdr3_aa: CASSLEKTGELFF
cdr3_nt: TGCGCCAGCAGCTTGGAGAAGACCGGGGAGCTGTTTTTT

clone_size: .
v_call: TRBV6-6
cdr3_length: 13
d_call: TRBD2
j_call: TRBJ2-1
cdr3_aa: CAIRASGGNGQFF
cdr3_nt: TGTGCCATCAGGGCTAGCGGGGGGAATGGGCAGTTCTTC

clone_size: .
v_call: TRBV12-3/TRBV12-4
cdr3_length: 13
d_call: TRBD2
j_call: TRBJ2-5
cdr3_aa: CASRNGGEETQYF
cdr3_nt: TGTGCCAGCAGGAACGGGGGGGAAGAGACCCAGTACTTC

clone_size: medium-sized
v_call: TRBV3-1
cdr3_length: 18
d_call: TRBD2
j_call: TRBJ2-3
cdr3_aa: CASSGFGGEGSPTDTQYF
cdr3_nt: TGTGCCAGCAGCGGGTTTGGTGGGGAGGGATCACCCACAGATACGCAGTATTTT

clone_size: few
v_call: TRBV7-2
cdr3_length: 15
d_call: .
j_call: TRBJ1-2
cdr3_aa: CASTYGAGSNYGYTF
cdr3_nt: TGTGCCAGCACCTACGGGGCAGGTTCAAACTATGGCTACACCTTC

clone_size: few
v_call: TRBV3-1
cdr3_length: 15
d_call: TRBD2
j_call: TRBJ2-5
cdr3_aa: CASSQVLAGKETQYF
cdr3_nt: TGTGCCAGCAGCCAAGTACTAGCGGGGAAAGAGACCCAGTACTTC

clone_size: few
v_call: TRBV6-5
cdr3_length: 12
d_call: .
j_call: TRBJ1-1
cdr3_aa: CAGFGFRTEAFF
cdr3_nt: TGTGCCGGCTTTGGGTTTAGGACTGAAGCTTTCTTT

clone_size: .
v_call: TRBV2
cdr3_length: 12
d_call: .
j_call: TRBJ1-1
cdr3_aa: CASKDPGTEAFF
cdr3_nt: TGTGCCAGCAAGGACCCCGGCACTGAAGCTTTCTTT

clone_size: few
v_call: TRBV5-6
cdr3_length: 14
d_call: .
j_call: TRBJ1-2
cdr3_aa: CASSRGDPGYGYTF
cdr3_nt: TGTGCCAGCAGCCGCGGGGACCCAGGGTATGGCTACACCTTC

clone_size: few
v_call: TRBV15
cdr3_length: 15
d_call: .
j_call: TRBJ2-3
cdr3_aa: CATSKRREGTDTQYF
cdr3_nt: TGTGCCACCAGCAAAAGGCGGGAAGGCACAGATACGCAGTATTTT

clone_size: few
v_call: TRBV27
cdr3_length: 13
d_call: .
j_call: TRBJ2-2
cdr3_aa: CASRVTNTGELFF
cdr3_nt: TGTGCCAGCAGGGTGACTAACACCGGGGAGCTGTTTTTT

clone_size: .
v_call: TRBV21-1
cdr3_length: 16
d_call: .
j_call: TRBJ2-1
cdr3_aa: CASSASGRDKNNEQFF
cdr3_nt: TGTGCCAGCAGCGCCAGTGGTAGGGACAAAAACAATGAGCAGTTCTTC

clone_size: .
v_call: TRBV3-1
cdr3_length: 12
d_call: .
j_call: TRBJ2-1
cdr3_aa: CASSPRPNEQFF
cdr3_nt: TGTGCCAGCAGTCCCAGGCCGAATGAGCAGTTCTTC

clone_size: .
v_call: TRBV4-2
cdr3_length: 15
d_call: .
j_call: TRBJ1-2
cdr3_aa: CASSQGQDVLYGYTF
cdr3_nt: TGTGCCAGCAGCCAAGGGCAAGACGTACTCTATGGCTACACCTTC

clone_size: few
v_call: TRBV12-3/TRBV12-4
cdr3_length: 13
d_call: .
j_call: TRBJ2-1
cdr3_aa: CASSHGTGNEQFF
cdr3_nt: TGTGCCAGCAGTCACGGAACTGGTAACGAGCAGTTCTTC

clone_size: .
v_call: TRBV4-3
cdr3_length: 15
d_call: TRBD1
j_call: TRBJ2-1
cdr3_aa: CASSHGTASYNEQFF
cdr3_nt: TGCGCCAGCAGCCATGGGACAGCGTCCTACAATGAGCAGTTCTTC

clone_size: few
v_call: TRBV7-3
cdr3_length: 13
d_call: .
j_call: TRBJ1-1
cdr3_aa: CASSQGVNTEAFF
cdr3_nt: TGTGCCAGCAGCCAAGGGGTAAACACTGAAGCTTTCTTT

clone_size: .
v_call: TRBV12-3/TRBV12-4
cdr3_length: 15
d_call: TRBD2
j_call: TRBJ2-3
cdr3_aa: CASSLERESTDTQYF
cdr3_nt: TGTGCCAGCAGTTTAGAGCGGGAGAGCACAGATACGCAGTATTTT

clone_size: many
v_call: TRBV5-1
cdr3_length: 13
d_call: .
j_call: TRBJ2-7
cdr3_aa: CASSLRTGHEQYF
cdr3_nt: TGCGCCAGCAGCTTGCGTACGGGGCACGAGCAGTACTTC

clone_size: .
v_call: TRBV10-3
cdr3_length: 12
d_call: TRBD1
j_call: TRBJ2-3
cdr3_aa: CAISGGQVMQYF
cdr3_nt: TGTGCCATCAGTGGGGGACAGGTTATGCAGTATTTT

clone_size: .
v_call: TRBV3-1
cdr3_length: 17
d_call: TRBD2
j_call: TRBJ2-4
cdr3_aa: CASSQASAGVAKNIQYF
cdr3_nt: TGTGCCAGCAGCCAAGCTTCAGCGGGGGTAGCCAAAAACATTCAGTACTTC

clone_size: many
v_call: TRBV7-8
cdr3_length: 15
d_call: TRBD2
j_call: TRBJ2-1
cdr3_aa: CASSAGTSGGHEQFF
cdr3_nt: TGTGCCAGCAGCGCCGGGACTAGCGGGGGTCACGAGCAGTTCTTC

clone_size: few
v_call: TRBV9
cdr3_length: 15
d_call: .
j_call: TRBJ2-3
cdr3_aa: CASSVGGGLTDTQYF
cdr3_nt: TGTGCCAGCAGCGTAGGGGGGGGCCTCACAGATACGCAGTATTTT

clone_size: few
v_call: TRBV4-1
cdr3_length: 15
d_call: .
j_call: TRBJ1-1
cdr3_aa: CASSQEGQANTEAFF
cdr3_nt: TGCGCCAGCAGCCAAGAGGGCCAGGCAAACACTGAAGCTTTCTTT

clone_size: .
v_call: TRBV3-1
cdr3_length: 15
d_call: TRBD1
j_call: TRBJ2-7
cdr3_aa: CASSEQQGPSYEQYF
cdr3_nt: TGTGCCAGCAGCGAACAACAGGGGCCCTCCTACGAGCAGTACTTC

clone_size: .
v_call: TRBV7-9
cdr3_length: 15
d_call: TRBD1
j_call: TRBJ1-6
cdr3_aa: CASSSQTGWFSPLHF
cdr3_nt: TGTGCCAGCAGCTCCCAGACAGGGTGGTTCTCACCCCTCCACTTT

clone_size: many
v_call: TRBV5-4
cdr3_length: 15
d_call: .
j_call: TRBJ2-3
cdr3_aa: CASSLAGQGADTQYF
cdr3_nt: TGTGCCAGCAGCTTAGCGGGGCAGGGGGCAGATACGCAGTATTTT

clone_size: many
v_call: TRBV4-3
cdr3_length: 14
d_call: .
j_call: TRBJ1-5
cdr3_aa: CASSEDGLNQPQHF
cdr3_nt: TGCGCCAGCAGCGAGGACGGTCTCAATCAGCCCCAGCATTTT

clone_size: few
v_call: TRBV4-3
cdr3_length: 15
d_call: TRBD1
j_call: TRBJ2-1
cdr3_aa: CASSTGVEVYNEQFF
cdr3_nt: TGCGCCAGCTCAACAGGGGTTGAGGTCTACAATGAGCAGTTCTTC

clone_size: .
v_call: TRBV7-9
cdr3_length: 16
d_call: .
j_call: TRBJ2-2
cdr3_aa: CASSLVDSAAIGELFF
cdr3_nt: TGTGCCAGCAGCTTAGTAGATAGCGCCGCGATCGGGGAGCTGTTTTTT

clone_size: .
v_call: TRBV30
cdr3_length: 13
d_call: .
j_call: TRBJ1-1
cdr3_aa: CAWSAVGSTEAFF
cdr3_nt: TGTGCCTGGAGTGCTGTGGGGAGTACTGAAGCTTTCTTT

clone_size: .
v_call: TRBV7-8
cdr3_length: 15
d_call: .
j_call: TRBJ2-7
cdr3_aa: CASTQRQGASYEQYF
cdr3_nt: TGTGCCAGCACCCAACGGCAGGGAGCCTCCTACGAGCAGTACTTC

clone_size: few
v_call: TRBV20-1
cdr3_length: 14
d_call: .
j_call: TRBJ2-2
cdr3_aa: CSALASSVHGELFF
cdr3_nt: TGCAGTGCCCTCGCCTCTAGCGTGCACGGGGAGCTGTTTTTT

clone_size: .
v_call: TRBV7-3
cdr3_length: 16
d_call: .
j_call: TRBJ2-3
cdr3_aa: CASSCPTGLSTDTQYF
cdr3_nt: TGTGCCAGCAGCTGCCCGACAGGACTTAGCACAGATACGCAGTATTTT

clone_size: .
v_call: TRBV4-2
cdr3_length: 17
d_call: TRBD2
j_call: TRBJ2-1
cdr3_aa: CASSQGETSGERNEQFF
cdr3_nt: TGTGCCAGCAGCCAAGGGGAGACTAGCGGCGAAAGGAATGAGCAGTTCTTC

clone_size: .
v_call: TRBV6-5
cdr3_length: 13
d_call: .
j_call: TRBJ2-2
cdr3_aa: CASREGWTGELFF
cdr3_nt: TGTGCCAGCAGGGAGGGGTGGACCGGGGAGCTGTTTTTT

clone_size: few
v_call: TRBV11-2
cdr3_length: 15
d_call: .
j_call: TRBJ2-5
cdr3_aa: CASSLGRGLGETQYF
cdr3_nt: TGTGCCAGCAGCTTAGGCCGGGGGCTGGGGGAGACCCAGTACTTC

clone_size: .
v_call: TRBV27
cdr3_length: 13
d_call: .
j_call: TRBJ1-2
cdr3_aa: CASSFGGLDGYTF
cdr3_nt: TGTGCCAGCAGTTTTGGTGGGTTGGATGGCTACACCTTC

clone_size: .
v_call: TRBV6-2/TRBV6-3
cdr3_length: 15
d_call: .
j_call: TRBJ2-3
cdr3_aa: CASSTGLSIADTQYF
cdr3_nt: TGTGCCAGCAGTACGGGACTCTCAATCGCAGATACGCAGTATTTT

clone_size: .
v_call: TRBV6-2/TRBV6-3
cdr3_length: 15
d_call: TRBD1
j_call: TRBJ2-2
cdr3_aa: CATTRDRRSTGELFF
cdr3_nt: TGTGCCACCACCCGGGACAGACGGAGCACCGGGGAGCTGTTTTTT

clone_size: many
v_call: TRBV7-8
cdr3_length: 16
d_call: .
j_call: TRBJ2-7
cdr3_aa: CASSLGVRLATYEQYF
cdr3_nt: TGTGCCAGCAGCTTAGGAGTCCGGCTGGCAACCTACGAGCAGTACTTC

clone_size: .
v_call: TRBV4-1
cdr3_length: 15
d_call: .
j_call: TRBJ1-1
cdr3_aa: CASIWTVGSYTEAFF
cdr3_nt: TGCGCCAGCATCTGGACGGTAGGGTCTTACACTGAAGCTTTCTTT

clone_size: few
v_call: TRBV7-9
cdr3_length: 9
d_call: .
j_call: TRBJ2-1
cdr3_aa: CASSLEQFF
cdr3_nt: TGTGCCAGCAGCTTGGAGCAGTTCTTC

clone_size: .
v_call: TRBV7-6
cdr3_length: 15
d_call: TRBD1
j_call: TRBJ1-2
cdr3_aa: CASSLAADREYGYTF
cdr3_nt: TGTGCCAGCAGCTTAGCGGCGGACAGGGAGTATGGCTACACCTTC

clone_size: .
v_call: TRBV12-3/TRBV12-4
cdr3_length: 13
d_call: .
j_call: TRBJ2-7
cdr3_aa: CASSLGPGSEQYF
cdr3_nt: TGTGCCAGCAGTTTGGGTCCGGGGAGCGAGCAGTACTTC

clone_size: .
v_call: TRBV20-1
cdr3_length: 14
d_call: .
j_call: TRBJ1-5
cdr3_aa: CSATFQEGNQPQHF
cdr3_nt: TGCAGTGCTACCTTCCAGGAGGGGAACCAGCCCCAGCATTTT